These T cell receptor beta chains were read from a single sample in a study of blood T cell repertoires in COVID-19. Produced via immunoSEQ multiplex PCR; TCRdb's table is partial and in-frame only. Of about 83,000 clones in the sample, roughly 87% are singletons; the top ten hold almost 5.5%. The specimen was peripheral blood. The receptors stem from a man aged 55 to 69 with acute or convalescent COVID-19. Both conserved end residues are part of each CDR3. Each record gives: J gene, clone size, D gene, V gene, CDR3 DNA, CDR3 protein. The D gene is left open where the match is weak. Clone sizes are given selectively: once, few, many, or a class where the clone is expanded.

>TRBJ2-1|large|NA|TRBV24-1
TGTGCCACCAGTGATTCTCCCGCGGGACAGCACTACAATGAGCAGTTCTTC
CATSDSPAGQHYNEQFF
>TRBJ1-2|once|TRBD1|TRBV5-4
TGTGCCAGCAGCCTGGACAGGGGGCAAGGCTACACCTTC
CASSLDRGQGYTF
>TRBJ1-1|NA|NA|TRBV18
TGTGCCAGCTCACAAGTCACAGGCGTTTTGGACACTGAAGCTTTCTTT
CASSQVTGVLDTEAFF
>TRBJ2-1|NA|NA|TRBV28
TGTGCCAGCAGGTCCTCAGGGAACTCCTACAATGAGCAGTTCTTC
CASRSSGNSYNEQFF
>TRBJ1-2|NA|NA|TRBV7-2
TGTGCCAGCAGCCAAACCGGGACACAAACTTACTATGGCTACACCTTC
CASSQTGTQTYYGYTF
>TRBJ2-3|NA|NA|TRBV3-1/TRBV3-2
TGTGCCAGCAGCCAAGGGCCAAGCACAGATACGCAGTATTTT
CASSQGPSTDTQYF
>TRBJ1-3|NA|NA|TRBV19
TGTGCCAGTAACGCGGCGCTTGGAAACACCATATATTTT
CASNAALGNTIYF
>TRBJ1-4|NA|TRBD1|TRBV9
TGTGCCAGCAGCCCTCGACAGGGGCCCGGTGAAAAACTGTTTTTT
CASSPRQGPGEKLFF
>TRBJ1-2|few|NA|TRBV2
TGTGCCAGCTATGACAGGTCCCACGATGGCTACACCTTC
CASYDRSHDGYTF
>TRBJ2-5|NA|NA|TRBV2
TGTGCCAGCGCCCAGGCCGTGGGAGAGACCCAGTACTTC
CASAQAVGETQYF
>TRBJ1-1|once|NA|TRBV5-1
TGCGCCAGCAGCTTAGACGGACAGCCCGATACTGAAGCTTTCTTT
CASSLDGQPDTEAFF
>TRBJ2-1|NA|NA|TRBV10-3
TGTGCCATCAGTGAGGGTGGCCCTGTATACAATGAGCAGTTCTTC
CAISEGGPVYNEQFF
>TRBJ2-3|NA|NA|TRBV24-1
TGTGCCACCAGTGATTCGGCGGCGAGGGGGGGGAGCACAGATACGCAGTATTTT
CATSDSAARGGSTDTQYF
>TRBJ2-7|NA|NA|TRBV5-6
TGTGCCAGCAGCTTGGGACAGGGAGGCGAGCAGTACTTC
CASSLGQGGEQYF
>TRBJ2-7|NA|NA|TRBV6-1
TGTGCCAGCAGTGACCTAGCAGACGTTTACGAGCAGTACTTC
CASSDLADVYEQYF
>TRBJ1-5|NA|NA|TRBV15
TGTGCCACCAGCGTAGATAGCAATCAGCCCCAGCATTTT
CATSVDSNQPQHF
>TRBJ2-7|NA|TRBD2|TRBV6-2/TRBV6-3
TGTGCCAGCAGACCTGCGGGGGGGCAGACCTCCTACGAGCAGTACTTC
CASRPAGGQTSYEQYF
>TRBJ1-2|few|TRBD1|TRBV7-2
TGTGCCAGCAGCACCGGGACAGGGGGCAACTATGGCTACACCTTC
CASSTGTGGNYGYTF
>TRBJ1-2|NA|NA|TRBV10-3
TGTGCCATCAGTGAGTCTGGGGCAGGCTATGGCTACACCTTC
CAISESGAGYGYTF
>TRBJ1-5|NA|TRBD1|TRBV27
TGTGCCAGCAGCCTCGGGACAGGGGCTCAGCCCCAGCATTTT
CASSLGTGAQPQHF
>TRBJ1-1|NA|TRBD1|TRBV13
TGTGCCAGCCGCTTGGCGAGGGGGCGGACGAACACTGAAGCTTTCTTT
CASRLARGRTNTEAFF
>TRBJ1-4|NA|NA|TRBV7-2
TGTGCCAGCAGCGACATCGGGACGTGGGCGGGGAAACTGTTTTTT
CASSDIGTWAGKLFF
>TRBJ1-1|NA|NA|TRBV27
TGTGCCAGCAGTTTATCCCCCAGTTCGGGCACTGAAGCTTTCTTT
CASSLSPSSGTEAFF
>TRBJ2-1|few|NA|TRBV9
TGTGCCAGCAGCGTAGGGACTATCTACAATGAGCAGTTCTTC
CASSVGTIYNEQFF